This T cell receptor beta chain was observed in a study of blood T cell repertoires in COVID-19 (dated by TCRdb to 2018 to 2021). Some background on the complete study: Samples from collaborators originated in the United States, Italy and Spain and spanned both the acute and convalescent phases of COVID-19. The material from the prospective study consisted of cDNA or gDNA derived from T cells, B-cell-depleted T cells, or PBMCs. Samples came from the ongoing ImmuneRACE study (first 160 participants) plus 1,254 subjects from 6 global collaborators. Where HLA class I and class II types were available, the types were taken from metadata supplied by the sample provider, not from assay-based typing. Subjects who had been exposed to COVID-19, were actively infected with it, or had recovered from it provided the deeply sampled blood TCRbeta repertoires that made up the dataset. The repertoires were released in a freely available public database meant as a resource for research on the immune response to SARS-CoV-2. A de-identified subject ID, COVID-19 status, age in years and sex were almost always included in the sample metadata. Findings and caveats that apply to the study as a whole: The quantity of clinical and demographic metadata differed by source and by participant and was supplied without curation.

TCRbeta CDR3 regions were amplified from genomic DNA by means of the immunoSEQ Assay, a bias-controlled multiplex PCR. Turning to the authors' computational methods: The number of nucleated cells in each sample was estimated by amplification of reference gene primers within the assay. To quantify the absolute abundance of each unique TCRbeta CDR3 rearrangement, sequence reads were collapsed and filtered. Productive Simpson clonality was computed per sample as the square root of Simpson's diversity index over productive rearrangements. The clones in this table, taken by TCRdb from immuneACCESS, are in-frame only. Not every clone is retained; where verified, under half of the shortfall comes from an unresolved V gene, and the cause of the rest is unknown. Clonal size and the V and J genes are those of that table, whereas D and trimming came from the DNA. A total of 290,000 or so clones appear in this sample, approximately 86% of them only once. The ten top clones hold approximately 2.6% of the sample.

As to this clone: There is no known antigen for this receptor. No qualities accompany the bases; no much larger clone lies one base away.

Participants in the prospective study were enrolled through a virtual design, were aged roughly 18 to 100 years, and lived in 20 to 30 United States geographic areas. To assign participants to cohorts, the prospective study relied on clinical history that participants themselves reported in a screening survey and a study questionnaire. Recovered participants in ImmuneRACE Cohort 3 were defined as having two consecutive negative NP/OP PCR tests, clearance from a healthcare professional, or resolution of symptoms. In the prospective study, mobile phlebotomists collected whole blood, serum and a nasopharyngeal or oropharyngeal swab from each participant. Additional blood draws and questionnaires over an approximately two-month period could optionally be provided by prospective study participants. Before DNA extraction, blood samples from the prospective study were shipped at room temperature or frozen.

Its CDR3 holds 17 amino acids, cysteine through phenylalanine. The DNA shown is the 51-base CDR3, in frame from base 1. V is reduced by 4 bases and J by 4 bases, leaving a spacing of 23 bases between them. Sequences SGDLS (CDR1) and YYNGEE (CDR2) are obtained from the germline V gene. The source material was PBMCs or T cells enriched from blood (not recorded which). The sequence was obtained from a woman between 18 and 29 years old who had recovered from COVID-19. The receptor chain draws on TRBV9 and TRBJ1-1; the D segment could be TRBD1, given 6 matching bases. Here is the DNA: TGTGCCAGCAGCCCAGAAGGGGGGGCAAGGTGGGGCACTGAAGCTTTCTTT. It encodes CASSPEGGARWGTEAFF.